This TCR beta chain was captured in a study of graft-versus-host responses after intestinal transplantation. The CDR3 is made up of 14 amino acids. With 3 bases removed from V and 7 bases from J, the gap between germline ends came to 15 bases. Germline lookup yields CDR1 LNHDA and CDR2 SQIVND (reference sequence). About this clone: The antigen is undetermined.

Using immunoSEQ multiplex PCR, the repertoire was profiled, and TCRdb retains in-frame clones only, with some absent. Of 85,000 to 100,000 clones in the sample, 92% are singletons; the top ten hold around 0.17%. General study points: Some GvH clones appeared in ileal mucosa or blood before recipient bone marrow.

The clonotype was recovered from a human donor who received an intestinal transplant. Sequencing was performed on unstimulated CD4+ T cells sorted from spleen or lymph node cells, taken before intestinal transplant. The V and J genes are TRBV19 and TRBJ1-2; maybe TRBD1 (6 bases). CDR3: CASSIVGTTRGYTF. The CDR3 DNA sequence: TGTGCCAGTAGTATCGTCGGGACAACGCGTGGCTACACCTTC.